The 31 T cell receptor beta chains below all came from one sample that was sequenced in a study of metastatic and nonmetastatic thyroid tumors. Thyroid surgery had not been preceded by any treatment in any patient. TCRdb re-clonotyped the PCR reads through MiXCR. Altogether some 93,000 clones are present, roughly 12% being singletons, with the ten largest covering approximately 10%. Sample: blood. All receptors come from a female donor with papillary thyroid cancer or a benign thyroid nodule (not recorded which). Some clones in this sample may be carry-over from other donors' samples.

This clone was picked up many times. The chain recombines TRBV2 with TRBJ2-7; D gene uncertain. The V end was cut by 3 bases, the J end by 3 bases, with 18 bases between. The CDR3 totals 16 residues. CDR1 SNHLY and CDR2 FYNNEI come from the germline V gene. CDR3 sequence reads: CASSDSKGLSGYEQYF. The CDR3, as DNA: TGTGCCAGCAGTGACTCCAAGGGCCTCTCGGGCTACGAGCAGTACTTC.

This clone has at least ten counts. V is TRBV9 and J is TRBJ1-4, with TRBD1 as a possible D gene (5 bases). Trimming stripped 0 bases from V and 7 bases from J, with 13 bases between. Germline V gene data show CDR1 as SGDLS and CDR2 as YYNGEE. The length of the CDR3 is 15 residues. CDR3: CASSVAEGLGEKLFF. CDR3 in DNA: TGTGCCAGCAGCGTAGCTGAGGGGCTGGGTGAAAAACTGTTTTTT.

This clone was observed at least ten times. The J gene is TRBJ2-2, the V gene TRBV18, with a possible D match to TRBD2 (5 bases). Germline V gene sequence: CDR1 KGHSH, CDR2 LQKENI. CDR3 length: 16 amino acids. Trimming removed 2 bases at V and 0 bases at J, with 10 bases between. CDR3 in amino acids: CASSPFSGANTGELFF. The DNA of the CDR3 is TGTGCCAGCTCACCATTCAGCGGAGCGAACACCGGGGAGCTGTTTTTT.

This clone was recorded at least ten times. This chain uses TRBV12-3 or TRBV12-4 with TRBJ1-4; D is undetermined. Trimming pared 1 base from V and 0 bases from J, leaving 12 bases between. This CDR3 has 17 residues. The CDR3 DNA follows: TGTGCCAGCAGTTTAGACGGCTCAGGTGCAACTAATGAAAAACTGTTTTTT. Amino acids: CASSLDGSGATNEKLFF.

This clone has more than one count but fewer than ten. A much larger clone differs by one base, so this may be a read error. The sample contains more than one DNA sequence encoding this CDR3. J is TRBJ2-5 and V is TRBV18; 12 bases are a match to TRBD2. V dropped 3 bases and J dropped 2; count of bases not matched to a gene: 4. From germline, CDR1 is KGHSH and CDR2 LQKENI. This CDR3 comprises 16 residues. The CDR3 loop is CASSPKGLAGQETQYF. The CDR3, as DNA: TGTGCCAGCTCACCGAAAGGACTAGCGGGGCAAGAGACCCAGTACTTC. The whole variable domain, remainder taken from reference TRBV18 and TRBJ2-5, is NAGVMQNPRHLVRRRGQEARLRCSPMKGHSHVYWYRQLPEEGLKFMVYLQKENIIDESGMPKERFSAEFPKEGPSILRIQQVVRGDSAAYFCASSPKGLAGQETQYFGPGTRLLVL.

V usage is TRBV19 and J usage is TRBJ1-1, with 10 bases aligning to TRBD1. V lost 4 bases and J lost 7; bases outside the gene matches: 6. Looked up from germline, CDR1 is LNHDA and CDR2 is SQIVND (reference sequence). The CDR3 spans 14 residues. The CDR3 DNA reads as TGTGCCAGTAGTAAGACAGGGGGCGGAATTGAAGCTTTCTTT. This encodes CASSKTGGGIEAFF.

The sample holds many counts of this clone. This chain uses TRBV7-2 with TRBJ1-6, with D maybe TRBD1 (6 bases). Trimming removed 5 bases at V and 10 bases at J, with 12 bases between. This CDR3 has 13 residues. The germline gives CDR1 SGHTA, CDR2 FQGNSA. The CDR3 region is CASSRTGNSPLHF. DNA for the CDR3: TGTGCCAGCAGCCGAACAGGGAACTCACCCCTCCACTTT. Combining the CDR3 with reference TRBV7-2 and TRBJ1-6 gives the whole variable domain GAGVSQSPSNKVTEKGKDVELRCDPISGHTALYWYRQSLGQGLEFLIYFQGNSAPDKSGLPSDRFSAERTGGSVSTLTIQRTQQEDSAVYLCASSRTGNSPLHFGNGTRLTVT.

This clone was counted many times. The genes are TRBV28 and TRBJ2-3, with a tentative D call TRBD1 (6 bases). The CDR3 has 15 amino acids. CDR1 is MDHEN, CDR2 SYDVKM, per germline. V lost 8 bases and J 2 bases, leaving 17 bases between the germline ends. The CDR3 region is CASGRPGVSTDTQYF. As DNA, the CDR3 is TGTGCCAGCGGCCGCCCAGGGGTATCCACAGATACGCAGTATTTT.

This clone was recorded many times. The chain has TRBV20-1 and TRBJ1-1; D is uncertain. Germline values: CDR1 DFQATT, CDR2 SNEGSKA (reference sequence). The CDR3 is 12 residues long. CDR3 amino acids: CRANEWNTEAFF. The CDR3 nucleotides are TGCCGGGCCAACGAATGGAACACTGAAGCTTTCTTT.

This clone has ten or more counts. The chain carries TRBV13 and TRBJ1-1, with D possibly being TRBD1 (6 bases). The V and J ends lost 3 bases and 3 bases respectively, with 11 bases between them. The CDR3 totals 14 residues. Germline CDR1 is PRHDT and CDR2 is FYEKMQ (reference sequence). CDR3 DNA: TGTGCCAGCAGCTTTCAGGGGCGGGACACTGAAGCTTTCTTT. This sequence encodes CASSFQGRDTEAFF.

Details on this clone: This may arise from a read error, as a much more abundant clone is one base away. The chain employs TRBV27 and TRBJ2-1; no reliable D call. The CDR3 runs 13 residues. V was trimmed by 5 bases and J by 9 bases, leaving 14 bases between them. Per germline, CDR1 MNHEY and CDR2 SMNVEV (reference sequence). In nucleotides, the CDR3 is TGTGCCAGCAGTGGCCTCAGTGAAGCTGAGCAGTTCTTC. This encodes CASSGLSEAEQFF.

This clone was found many times. This chain connects TRBV2 to TRBJ1-2; D ambiguous. V was shortened by 2 bases and J by 4 bases, with 8 bases between the two germline ends. Per the germline V gene, CDR1 is SNHLY and CDR2 is FYNNEI. The CDR3 contains 13 residues. This chain's CDR3 is CASSENKIYGYTF. CDR3 DNA: TGTGCCAGCAGTGAAAACAAGATCTATGGCTACACCTTC.

The chain combines TRBV30 with TRBJ2-7; D is possibly TRBD1 (6 bases). V was trimmed by 4 bases and J by 3 bases, leaving 10 bases between them. The CDR3 loop spans 12 amino acids. Germline CDR1 GTSNPN, CDR2 SVGIG (reference sequence). CDR3 sequence reads: CAWTRGGYEQYF. The CDR3, as DNA: TGTGCCTGGACACGAGGGGGCTACGAGCAGTACTTC.

In its sample, this clone was seen many times. This chain links TRBV7-2 with TRBJ2-3; 11 positions agree with TRBD2. In germline, CDR1 is SGHTA, CDR2 FQGNSA. Unmatched junction bases numbered 5, after V lost 6 bases and J lost 3 bases. The CDR3 consists of 15 residues. CDR3 sequence (DNA): TGTGCCAGCAGTGGAGGGACTAGCGGAACAGATACGCAGTATTTT. Amino acids: CASSGGTSGTDTQYF.

In this sample, this clone turned up many times. The rearrangement joins TRBV12-3 or TRBV12-4 to TRBJ2-1; TRBD2 agrees at 8 bases. CDR3 size: 14 residues. J was trimmed by 7 bases and V by 6 bases; bases with no gene match: 8. The DNA for the CDR3 is TGTGCCAGCAGACCAGCGGGAGTTATAAATGAGCAGTTCTTC. It encodes CASRPAGVINEQFF.

This clone was picked up many times. The chain carries TRBV10-3 and TRBJ1-2; the D is unclear. Germline V gives CDR1 ENHRY, CDR2 SYGVKD. This CDR3 is 13 amino acids long. Trimming pared 8 bases from V and 7 bases from J, leaving 17 bases between. The CDR3 nucleotides read TGTGCCATCGCCCCCGGGGATCCGGGTGGCTACACCTTC. It is translated as CAIAPGDPGGYTF.

Many counts were recorded for this clone. The chain has TRBV24-1 and TRBJ1-5; D is perhaps TRBD1 (5 bases). Germline V gives CDR1 KGHDR, CDR2 SFDVKD. V lost 11 bases, J lost 6 bases, and 13 bases lay in between. The CDR3 consists of 12 residues. In DNA form, the CDR3 reads TGTGCCAGGGGGTCGTCTAGTCAGCCCCAGCATTTT. The encoded protein is CARGSSSQPQHF.

This clone showed up many times. The chain recombines TRBV27 with TRBJ1-5; D unclear. This CDR3 is 13 amino acids long. With 5 bases removed from V and 1 base from J, the gap between germline ends came to 6 bases. Germline CDR1 and CDR2: MNHEY and SMNVEV (reference sequence). CDR3 loop: CASSLMSNQPQHF. The CDR3 DNA follows: TGTGCCAGCAGTCTTATGAGCAATCAGCCCCAGCATTTT.

Remarks on this clone: One end of the junction fails to match germline, which may point to a read error. The genes are TRBV20-1 and TRBJ2-7, with TRBD1 matching over 7 bases. The CDR3 runs 14 residues. Germline CDR1 DFQATT, CDR2 SNEGSKA (reference sequence). In DNA form, the CDR3 reads TGCAGTTCTAGAGATCGGGACAGACTATTGGAGCACTACTTC. As protein: CSSRDRDRLLEHYF.

This clone was counted many times. The chain links TRBV5-1 to TRBJ2-5, with a possible D match to TRBD1 (6 bases). Trimming left V 2 bases short and J 0 bases short, with 11 bases between. The V gene's germline CDR1 is SGHRS and CDR2 YFSETQ. There are 15 residues in the CDR3. CDR3 loop: CASSFGRGHQETQYF. Written as DNA, the CDR3 is TGCGCCAGCAGCTTTGGCAGGGGTCACCAAGAGACCCAGTACTTC.

In its sample, this clone was seen many times. The identical CDR3 is also encoded by other nucleotide sequences in the sample. The chain combines TRBV2 with TRBJ2-2, with TRBD1 matching over 12 bases. Germline V gene sequence: CDR1 SNHLY, CDR2 FYNNEI. The ends lost 3 bases at V and 6 bases at J; junction bases unmatched: 5. This CDR3 region has 16 residues. The CDR3: CASSDPGQGAAGELFF. CDR3 nucleotide sequence: TGTGCCAGCAGTGACCCGGGACAGGGGGCGGCCGGGGAGCTGTTTTTT.

This clone was seen at least ten times. This chain joins TRBV27 and TRBJ2-1; 11 bases map to TRBD2. CDR1 MNHEY and CDR2 SMNVEV come from the germline V gene (reference sequence). After removal of 5 bases from V and 5 bases from J, the junction contained 8 bases not matched to a gene. This CDR3 spans 16 amino acids. The CDR3, as DNA: TGTGCCAGCAGTCTCTTAGCGGGAGGGGCCCACAATGAGCAGTTCTTC. Its translation: CASSLLAGGAHNEQFF.

This clone was observed at least ten times. The chain recombines TRBV4-3 with TRBJ2-1; D gene unclear. The germline CDR1 and CDR2 sequences are LGHNA and YSLEER. V lost 4 bases and J lost 0, with 10 bases in between. The CDR3 is 15 residues long. CDR3 sequence: CASSLASSSYNEQFF. Written as DNA, the CDR3 is TGCGCCAGCAGCCTGGCCAGTAGCTCCTACAATGAGCAGTTCTTC.

Ten or more counts support this clone. The same CDR3 is also encoded by other DNA sequences in this sample. The V call is TRBV7-2, the J call TRBJ2-7, with 10 bases lining up with TRBD2. The CDR3 is made up of 14 amino acids. Trimming removed 3 bases from V and 2 bases from J; junction bases left unmatched: 1. Germline V gene sequence: CDR1 SGHTA, CDR2 FQGNSA. The CDR3 nucleotides read TGTGCCAGCAGCTTGACTAGCGGGCCCTACGAGCAGTACTTC. As protein: CASSLTSGPYEQYF.

This clone showed up just a few times. This may be a read error: a much more frequent sequence differs by one nucleotide. Other DNA sequences in the same sample also yield this CDR3. This chain joins TRBV7-9 and TRBJ2-5, with 7 positions matching TRBD2. The CDR3 loop spans 12 amino acids. The germline CDR1 and CDR2 sequences are SEHNR and FQNEAQ (reference sequence). The CDR3 sequence is CASSGVLETQYF. In DNA, the CDR3 is TGTGCAAGCAGCGGGGTTTTGGAGACCCAGTACTTC.

This clone was detected many times. The chain carries TRBV9 and TRBJ2-7; TRBD1 agrees at 10 bases. Germline CDR1 and CDR2: SGDLS and YYNGEE. Trimming cost V 2 bases and J 3 bases; bases outside gene matches: 2. The CDR3 consists of 14 residues. In DNA, the CDR3 is TGTGCCAGCAGCGTTGGGACAGGGGACTACGAGCAGTACTTC. It translates to CASSVGTGDYEQYF. Together with reference TRBV9 and TRBJ2-7, the CDR3 gives the full variable domain: DSGVTQTPKHLITATGQRVTLRCSPRSGDLSVYWYQQSLDQGLQFLIQYYNGEERAKGNILERFSAQQFPDLHSELNLSSLELGDSALYFCASSVGTGDYEQYFGPGTRLTVT.

Note on this clone: A read error may be the cause here, since a much bigger clone is one base away. Other DNA sequences in this sample translate to the same CDR3. The chain is built from TRBV19 and TRBJ2-1, with D perhaps TRBD1 or TRBD2 (5 bases each). Germline V CDR1 and CDR2: LNHDA, SQIVND (reference sequence). The CDR3 runs to 17 residues. The CDR3 region is CASSILRDGTSYNEQFF. CDR3 in DNA: TGTGCCAGTAGTATCCTCCGGGACGGGACCTCCTATAATGAGCAGTTCTTC.

CDR3 region: CATSRDRDYEQYF. The CDR3 DNA sequence: TGTGCCACCAGCAGAGATCGTGACTACGAGCAGTACTTC. The V and J genes are TRBV15 and TRBJ2-7; unclear D gene. The CDR3 runs 13 residues. Germline V gene lookup returns CDR1 LNHNV and CDR2 YYDKDF (reference sequence). V gave up 0 bases and J gave up 3 bases, with 6 bases separating them.

This clone has a count of ten or more. The chain has TRBV2 and TRBJ2-2; no clear D. The germline CDR1 and CDR2 sequences are SNHLY and FYNNEI. The CDR3 runs to 12 residues. The germline V and J ends were trimmed by 7 bases and 7 bases, with 10 bases remaining between them. The CDR3 region is CASNIGGGELFF. The CDR3 DNA sequence: TGTGCCAGCAACATTGGCGGCGGGGAGCTGTTTTTT.

Comments on this clone: A read error is possible here, since a much larger clone lies one base away. The rearrangement links TRBV6-1 to TRBJ1-1; a weak D match, TRBD1 (6 bases). The CDR3 runs to 11 residues. Germline V CDR1 and CDR2: MNHNS, SASEGT. V lost 2 bases and J lost 13, with 11 bases in between. The CDR3 sequence: CASSELDRDFF. The CDR3 bases are TGTGCCAGCAGTGAACTGGACAGAGATTTCTTT.

The gene calls are TRBV28 and TRBJ1-2, with a weak D call TRBD1 (6 bases). Germline CDR1 is MDHEN and CDR2 is SYDVKM. Trimming took 7 bases from V and 8 from J, leaving 26 bases between them. This CDR3 has 16 residues. The CDR3 bases are TGTGCCAGCAATTTTGCTAATCGGAGGGGGGGCTCGGGCTACACCTTC. This sequence encodes CASNFANRRGGSGYTF.